Presented here are 20 T cell receptor beta chains from one specimen sequenced in a study of early T cells in non-severe SARS-CoV-2 infection. TCRdb called the 5' RACE reads again in MiXCR, with one record for every CDR3 protein. The sample records approximately 110,000 distinct CDR3 sequences, 14% to 15% being singletons. What was sequenced was whole blood. Receptors originate from an adult who was a healthcare worker with PCR-confirmed SARS-CoV-2 infection or an uninfected control (not recorded which).

The chain carries TRBV5-6 and TRBJ2-2; 9 bases match TRBD2. V lost 4 bases and J lost 1; bases outside the gene matches: 8. Germline V gene sequence: CDR1 SGHDT, CDR2 YYEEEE. The CDR3 is made up of 17 amino acids. The CDR3 here is CASSLLSGGLNTGELFF. CDR3 DNA: TGTGCCAGCAGCCTCCTAAGCGGGGGGTTGAACACCGGGGAGCTGTTTTTT. Complete variable domain (other parts from reference TRBV5-6 and TRBJ2-2): DAGVTQSPTHLIKTRGQQVTLRCSPKSGHDTVSWYQQALGQGPQFIFQYYEEEERQRGNFPDRFSGHQFPNYSSELNVNALLLGDSALYLCASSLLSGGLNTGELFFGEGSRLTVL.

The rearrangement uses TRBV3-1 and TRBJ1-5; D gene uncertain. Per germline, CDR1 LGHDT and CDR2 YNNKEL (reference sequence). V was shortened by 4 bases and J by 7 bases, with 14 bases between the two germline ends. CDR3 length equals 14 residues. The CDR3 nucleotides are TGTGCCAGCAGCCCCAGCGAGATGGGGCAGCCCCAGCATTTT. It translates to CASSPSEMGQPQHF.

In this sample, this clonotype turned up a few times. V and J are TRBV5-1 and TRBJ1-2, with D hard to call. The CDR3 spans 14 residues. Germline V gives CDR1 SGHRS, CDR2 YFSETQ. Trimming pared 4 bases from V and 4 bases from J, leaving 14 bases between. As DNA, the CDR3 is TGCGCCAGCAGCAGTGCGGACGGCCTCTATGGCTACACCTTC. It yields the protein CASSSADGLYGYTF. Based on the CDR3 plus reference TRBV5-1 and TRBJ1-2, the full variable domain is KAGVTQTPRYLIKTRGQQVTLSCSPISGHRSVSWYQQTPGQGLQFLFEYFSETQRNKGNFPGRFSGRQFSNSRSEMNVSTLELGDSALYLCASSSADGLYGYTFGSGTRLTVV.

CDR3 sequence: CSGWDTGELFF. CDR3 nucleotides: TGCAGCGGCTGGGACACCGGGGAGCTGTTTTTT. The chain is built from TRBV29-1 and TRBJ2-2; D is uncertain. Trimming shortened V by 7 bases and J by 3 bases, and 6 bases separated the two germline ends. Looked up from germline, CDR1 is SQVTM and CDR2 is ANQGSEA. The length of the CDR3 is 11 residues.

This clonotype was observed a handful of times. The rearrangement joins TRBV10-3 to TRBJ2-1; possible D gene TRBD1, 5 bases. Germline CDR1 is ENHRY and CDR2 is SYGVKD. This CDR3 contains 17 residues. With 4 bases removed from V and 9 bases from J, the gap between germline ends came to 25 bases. This chain's CDR3 is CAISAFPARVNFGEQFF. As DNA, the CDR3 is TGTGCCATCAGTGCCTTCCCTGCCAGGGTTAATTTCGGTGAGCAGTTCTTC.

This clonotype was counted at least ten times. The chain carries TRBV7-6 and TRBJ2-5, with D uncertain. CDR1 is SGHVS and CDR2 is FNYEAQ in the germline V gene. Trimming removed 1 base at V and 1 base at J, with 4 bases between. This CDR3 region has 13 residues. CDR3 amino acids: CASSLGPQETQYF. The CDR3 region has the DNA TGTGCCAGCAGCTTAGGACCCCAAGAGACCCAGTACTTC. Drawing the rest from reference TRBV7-6 and TRBJ2-5, the complete variable domain is GAGVSQSPRYKVTKRGQDVALRCDPISGHVSLYWYRQALGQGPEFLTYFNYEAQQDKSGLPNDRFSAERPEGSISTLTIQRTEQRDSAMYRCASSLGPQETQYFGPGTRLLVL.

V usage is TRBV5-1 and J usage is TRBJ2-7, with 10 bases fitting TRBD1. In germline, CDR1 is SGHRS, CDR2 YFSETQ. CDR3 size: 14 residues. J lost 6 bases, V lost 4 bases, and 7 bases had no gene match. The CDR3 DNA sequence: TGCGCCAGCAGCGGCCGGGACAGGGGAGGCGAGCAGTACTTC. Translating it yields CASSGRDRGGEQYF.

This clonotype came up many times. The rearrangement uses TRBV5-4 and TRBJ1-2; D ambiguous. Trimming took off 3 bases at V and 3 bases at J, with 15 bases between the two ends. The CDR3 totals 15 residues. Germline V gives CDR1 SGHNT, CDR2 YYREEE (reference sequence). The CDR3 protein is CASSSLRGPYYGYTF. CDR3 DNA: TGTGCCAGCAGCTCCTTGCGGGGTCCCTACTATGGCTACACCTTC.

The chain carries TRBV7-2 and TRBJ2-1; D is undetermined. The CDR3 spans 15 residues. The V gene's germline CDR1 is SGHTA and CDR2 FQGNSA. Trimming took 2 bases from V and 0 from J, leaving 8 bases between them. CDR3 sequence reads: CASSLLGSSYNEQFF. The DNA for the CDR3 is TGTGCCAGCAGCTTACTGGGCAGCTCCTACAATGAGCAGTTCTTC.

This clonotype occurred a few times. The chain carries TRBV5-1 and TRBJ2-1; 10 bases fit TRBD2. CDR1 and CDR2 from the germline V gene are SGHRS and YFSETQ. The CDR3 totals 14 residues. Germline trimming cut 0 bases from V and 6 bases from J; bases unmatched to any gene: 0. The CDR3 spells CASSLGTSGNEQFF. The CDR3 DNA sequence: TGCGCCAGCAGCTTGGGGACTAGCGGCAATGAGCAGTTCTTC.

This clonotype was picked up a small number of times. In DNA, the CDR3 is TGTGCCAGCAGCTTAGATCAGGGGATGCAGTTCTTC. Residues: CASSLDQGMQFF. The chain couples TRBV13 to TRBJ2-1; a possible D gene is TRBD1 (6 bases). The CDR3 covers 12 residues. Germline-derived CDR1 and CDR2 are PRHDT and FYEKMQ (reference sequence). Between the trimmed V and J ends, which lost 1 base and 12 bases, there was a span of 10 bases.

CDR3 DNA: TGTGCCAGCACCCCCGCCGCCCCCGGGGAGGAGCAGTTCTTC. This gives the protein CASTPAAPGEEQFF. The rearrangement uses TRBV12-3 or TRBV12-4 and TRBJ2-1; D is possibly TRBD2 (5 bases). The ends were cut back, 7 bases at V and 10 bases at J, with 20 bases in the middle. The CDR3 contains 14 residues.

This clonotype has just a few counts. This chain links TRBV3-1 with TRBJ2-1; D is possibly TRBD1 (5 bases). Germline-derived CDR1 and CDR2 are LGHDT and YNNKEL (reference sequence). V was clipped by 3 bases and J by 7 bases, with 7 bases between them. CDR3 length: 12 residues. CDR3 DNA: TGTGCCAGCAGCCAGACAGAAAATGAGCAGTTCTTC. This encodes CASSQTENEQFF.

This clonotype was seen a handful of times. The J gene is TRBJ2-1, the V gene TRBV6-5; D unresolved. Germline CDR1 and CDR2: MNHEY and SVGAGI. The CDR3 covers 15 residues. Trimming left V 7 bases short and J 9 bases short, with 22 bases between. The CDR3 DNA follows: TGTGCCAGCACCCCGCCGGGCGGTTGGGCCGGTGAGCAGTTCTTC. It yields the protein CASTPPGGWAGEQFF.

V usage is TRBV5-5 and J usage is TRBJ1-5; tentative D call: TRBD1 (5 bases). The germline gives CDR1 SGHKS, CDR2 YYEKEE (reference sequence). The CDR3 spans 15 residues. V was pared by 2 bases and J by 0 bases, with 9 bases between. CDR3 sequence (DNA): TGTGCCAGCAGCTTCGGGCAGGGTAGCAATCAGCCCCAGCATTTT. Translated, it gives CASSFGQGSNQPQHF.

This clonotype was seen many times. This chain joins TRBV7-6 and TRBJ2-1; no definite D call. This CDR3 has 18 residues. Germline lookup yields CDR1 SGHVS and CDR2 FNYEAQ. V dropped 3 bases and J dropped 6 bases, with 24 bases sitting between them. Here the CDR3 DNA reads TGTGCCAGCAGCTTGGGTCCTGGACGGAGAACTCTGGGCAATGAGCAGTTCTTC. Protein product: CASSLGPGRRTLGNEQFF.

This clonotype occurred a few times. This rearrangement joins TRBV7-9 to TRBJ2-3; possible D gene TRBD2, 6 bases. Germline loops: CDR1 SEHNR, CDR2 FQNEAQ (reference sequence). CDR3 size: 13 residues. V shed 8 bases and J shed 8 bases, with 17 bases lying between them. CDR3 protein: CASCQEGVGTQYF. The CDR3 nucleotides read TGTGCCAGCTGTCAGGAGGGCGTCGGTACGCAGTATTTT.

This clonotype has just a few counts. The chain carries TRBV11-2 and TRBJ2-3, with TRBD2 as a possible D gene (5 bases). CDR3 length: 14 amino acids. The germline V and J ends were trimmed by 3 bases and 6 bases, with 13 bases remaining between them. CDR1 SGHAT and CDR2 FQNNGV come from the germline V gene. CDR3 protein: CASSLRASLDTQYF. CDR3 in DNA: TGTGCCAGCAGCTTGCGTGCTAGCTTGGATACGCAGTATTTT.

This clonotype was observed a handful of times. The V and J genes are TRBV4-1 and TRBJ1-5; a weak D match, TRBD1 (6 bases). The germline V and J ends were trimmed by 0 bases and 9 bases, with 18 bases remaining between them. Germline values: CDR1 MGHRA, CDR2 YSYEKL. There are 16 residues in the CDR3. The CDR3 DNA sequence: TGCGCCAGCAGCCAAGATGGGACAAGGGGGTCAGGGCCCCAGCATTTT. Translation: CASSQDGTRGSGPQHF.

This clonotype was recorded many times. The V gene is TRBV9, the J gene TRBJ2-2, with D tentatively TRBD2 (6 bases). With 3 bases removed from V and 1 base from J, the gap between germline ends came to 7 bases. The CDR3 spans 14 residues. CDR1 and CDR2 from the germline V gene are SGDLS and YYNGEE. The CDR3 loop is CASSEGLNTGELFF. CDR3 in DNA: TGTGCCAGCAGCGAGGGACTGAACACCGGGGAGCTGTTTTTT. The complete variable domain, with remaining parts taken from reference TRBV9 and TRBJ2-2, reads DSGVTQTPKHLITATGQRVTLRCSPRSGDLSVYWYQQSLDQGLQFLIQYYNGEERAKGNILERFSAQQFPDLHSELNLSSLELGDSALYFCASSEGLNTGELFFGEGSRLTVL.